Reported below is one T cell receptor beta chain. The target of this receptor is not known. No qualities accompany the bases; no much larger clone lies one base away. In the prospective study, participants were roughly 18 to 95 years old, resided in about 25 geographic areas of the United States, and were enrolled through a virtual design. In the prospective study, cohorts were assigned on the basis of participant-reported clinical history obtained from a screening survey and a study questionnaire. Recovered participants in ImmuneRACE Cohort 3 were defined by two consecutive negative NP/OP PCR tests, clearance by a healthcare professional, or resolution of symptoms. In the prospective study, whole blood, serum and a nasopharyngeal or oropharyngeal swab were collected from each participant by mobile phlebotomists. Participants in the prospective study had the option to provide additional blood draws and questionnaires over an approximately 2-month period. Blood samples from the prospective study were shipped frozen or at room temperature prior to DNA extraction.

V is cut by 6 bases and J by 7 bases, and the space between the germline ends is 22 bases. The germline V gene (reference sequence) sets CDR1 to LNHDA and CDR2 to SQIVND. CDR3 length: 15 amino acids, cysteine to phenylalanine. Left in the record is the CDR3 DNA by itself, 45 bases read in frame from the first base. TCRbeta CDR3 regions were amplified from genomic DNA using the immunoSEQ Assay, a bias-controlled multiplex PCR. The original methods were these. The number of nucleated cells in each sample was estimated from the amplification of reference gene primers within the assay. To quantify the absolute abundance of each unique TCRbeta CDR3 rearrangement, sequence reads were collapsed and filtered. For each sample, productive Simpson clonality was calculated as the square root of Simpson's diversity index across productive rearrangements. Not all clones reach the TCRdb copy of this immuneACCESS table, which keeps in-frame sequences only. Checked studies attribute under half of the gap to unresolved V genes and leave the rest unexplained. V and J calls and clone size are copied from that table; D and trimming were computed from the DNA. A total of about 210,000 clones appear in this sample, 85% of them only once. Together, the top ten hold 18% of the sample.

The data belong to a study of blood T cell repertoires in COVID-19 (dated by TCRdb to between 2020 and 2021). Regarding the study in general: Collaborator samples came from the United States, Italy and Spain and covered acute and convalescent phases of COVID-19. The material from the prospective study consisted of cDNA or gDNA derived from T cells, B-cell-depleted T cells, or PBMCs. The dataset comprised deeply sampled blood TCRbeta repertoires from subjects exposed to, actively infected with, or recovered from COVID-19. The repertoires were released in a freely available public database meant as a resource for research on the immune response to SARS-CoV-2. The samples were drawn from the first 160 participants of the ongoing ImmuneRACE study and from 1,254 subjects provided by 6 global collaborators. Sample metadata almost always included a de-identified subject ID, COVID-19 status, age in years and sex. Where HLA class I and class II types were available, the types were taken from metadata supplied by the sample provider, not from assay-based typing. Study-wide conclusions, independent of this receptor: How much clinical and demographic metadata was included differed by source and by participant, and the metadata was provided uncurated.

The rearranged chain carries TRBV19 and TRBJ2-7; a weak D assignment points to TRBD2 (6 bases agree). This TCR was sampled from a middle-aged man who had recovered from COVID-19. The sequencing input was PBMCs or T cells enriched from blood (not recorded which). The CDR3 region: CASSDSGLSLGEQYF. The bases read TGTGCCAGTAGCGACTCGGGACTTAGTCTGGGGGAGCAGTACTTC.